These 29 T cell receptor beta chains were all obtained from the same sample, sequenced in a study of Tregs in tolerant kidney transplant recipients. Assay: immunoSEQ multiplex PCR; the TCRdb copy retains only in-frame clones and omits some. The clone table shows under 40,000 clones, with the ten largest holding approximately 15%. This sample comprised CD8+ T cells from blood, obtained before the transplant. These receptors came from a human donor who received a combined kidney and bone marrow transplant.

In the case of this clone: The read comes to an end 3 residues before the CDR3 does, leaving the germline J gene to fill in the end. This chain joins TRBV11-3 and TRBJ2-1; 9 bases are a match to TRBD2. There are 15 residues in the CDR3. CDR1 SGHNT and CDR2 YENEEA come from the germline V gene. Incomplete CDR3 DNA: TGTGTAAGTCGCTTAATAGCGGGAGATTACAATGAG. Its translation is CVSRLIAGDYNE. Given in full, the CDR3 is CVSRLIAGDYNEQFF.

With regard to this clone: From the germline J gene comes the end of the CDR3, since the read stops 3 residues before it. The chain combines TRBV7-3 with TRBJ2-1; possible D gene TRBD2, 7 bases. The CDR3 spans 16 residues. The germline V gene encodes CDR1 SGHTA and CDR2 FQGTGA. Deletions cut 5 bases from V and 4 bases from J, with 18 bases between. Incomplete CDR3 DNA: TGTGCCAGCAGCCTCCATAGGGGGACTAAGTACAATGAG. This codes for CASSLHRGTKYNE. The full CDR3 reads CASSLHRGTKYNEQFF.

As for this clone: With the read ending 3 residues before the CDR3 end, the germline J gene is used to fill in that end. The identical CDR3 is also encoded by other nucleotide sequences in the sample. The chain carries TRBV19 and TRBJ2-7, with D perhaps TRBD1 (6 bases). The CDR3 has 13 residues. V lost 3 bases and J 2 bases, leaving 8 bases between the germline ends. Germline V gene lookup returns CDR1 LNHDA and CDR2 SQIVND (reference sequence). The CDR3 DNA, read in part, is TGTGCCAGTAGTATCTCAGGGGCCTACGAG. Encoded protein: CASSISGAYE. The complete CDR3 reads CASSISGAYEQYF. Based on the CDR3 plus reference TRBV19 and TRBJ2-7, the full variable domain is DGGITQSPKYLFRKEGQNVTLSCEQNLNHDAMYWYRQDPGQGLRLIYYSQIVNDFQKGDIAEGYSVSREKKESFPLTVTSAQKNPTAFYLCASSISGAYEQYFGPGTRLTVT.

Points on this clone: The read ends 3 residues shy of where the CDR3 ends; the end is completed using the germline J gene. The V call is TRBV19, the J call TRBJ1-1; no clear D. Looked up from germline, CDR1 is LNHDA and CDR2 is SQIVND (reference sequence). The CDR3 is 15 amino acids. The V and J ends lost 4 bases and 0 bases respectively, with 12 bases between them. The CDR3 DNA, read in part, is TGTGCCAGTAGTAACCGGGGTACCATGAACACTGAA. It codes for CASSNRGTMNTE. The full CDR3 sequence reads CASSNRGTMNTEAFF.

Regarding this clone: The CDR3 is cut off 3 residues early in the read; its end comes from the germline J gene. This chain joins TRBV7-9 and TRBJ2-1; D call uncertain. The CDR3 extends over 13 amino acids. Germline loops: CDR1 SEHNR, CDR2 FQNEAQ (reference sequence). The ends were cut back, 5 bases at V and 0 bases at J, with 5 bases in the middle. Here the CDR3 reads CASSTGSYNEQFF. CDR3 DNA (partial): TGTGCCAGCAGCACGGGCTCCTACAATGAG. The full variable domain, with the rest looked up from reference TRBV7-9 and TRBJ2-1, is DTGVSQNPRHKITKRGQNVTFRCDPISEHNRLYWYRQTLGQGPEFLTYFQNEAQLEKSRLLSDRFSAERPKGSFSTLEIQRTEQGDSAMYLCASSTGSYNEQFFGPGTRLTVL.

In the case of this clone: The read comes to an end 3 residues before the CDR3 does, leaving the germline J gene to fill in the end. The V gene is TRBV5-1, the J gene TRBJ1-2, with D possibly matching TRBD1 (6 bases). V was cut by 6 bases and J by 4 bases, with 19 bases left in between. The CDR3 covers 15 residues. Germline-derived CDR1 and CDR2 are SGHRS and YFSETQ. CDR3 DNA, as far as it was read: TGCGCCAGCAACACGGGGGGGGGCCCCTCCTATGGC. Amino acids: CASNTGGGPSYG. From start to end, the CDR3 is CASNTGGGPSYGYTF.

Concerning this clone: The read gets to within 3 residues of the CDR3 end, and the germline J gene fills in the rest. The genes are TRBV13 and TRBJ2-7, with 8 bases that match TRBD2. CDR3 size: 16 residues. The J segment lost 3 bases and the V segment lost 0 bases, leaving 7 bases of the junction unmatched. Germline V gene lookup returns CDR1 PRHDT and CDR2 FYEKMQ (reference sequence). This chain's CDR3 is CASSLGLAETFYEQYF. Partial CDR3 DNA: TGTGCCAGCAGCTTAGGACTAGCGGAGACGTTCTACGAG.

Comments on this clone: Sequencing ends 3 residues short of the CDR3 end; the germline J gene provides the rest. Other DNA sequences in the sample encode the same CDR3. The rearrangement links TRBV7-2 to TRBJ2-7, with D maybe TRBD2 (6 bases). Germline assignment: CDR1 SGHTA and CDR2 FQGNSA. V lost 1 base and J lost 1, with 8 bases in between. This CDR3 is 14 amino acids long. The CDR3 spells CASSLDRGSYEQYF. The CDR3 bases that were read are TGTGCCAGCAGCTTAGATCGGGGGTCCTACGAG.

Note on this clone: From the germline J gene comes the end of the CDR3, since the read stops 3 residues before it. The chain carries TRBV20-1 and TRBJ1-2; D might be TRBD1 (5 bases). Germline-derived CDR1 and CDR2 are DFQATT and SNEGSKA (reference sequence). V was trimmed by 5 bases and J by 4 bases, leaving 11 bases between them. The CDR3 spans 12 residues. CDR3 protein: CSAPTDSYGYTF. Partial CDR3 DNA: TGCAGTGCTCCGACCGACAGCTATGGC.

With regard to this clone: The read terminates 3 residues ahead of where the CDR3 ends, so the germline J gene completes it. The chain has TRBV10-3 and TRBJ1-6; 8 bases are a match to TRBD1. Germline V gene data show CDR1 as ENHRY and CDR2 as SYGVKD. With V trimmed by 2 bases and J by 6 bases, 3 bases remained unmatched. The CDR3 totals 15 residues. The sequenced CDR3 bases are TGTGCCATCAGTGAGAGGGACAGGCCTAATTCACCC. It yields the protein CAISERDRPNSP. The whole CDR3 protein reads CAISERDRPNSPLHF.

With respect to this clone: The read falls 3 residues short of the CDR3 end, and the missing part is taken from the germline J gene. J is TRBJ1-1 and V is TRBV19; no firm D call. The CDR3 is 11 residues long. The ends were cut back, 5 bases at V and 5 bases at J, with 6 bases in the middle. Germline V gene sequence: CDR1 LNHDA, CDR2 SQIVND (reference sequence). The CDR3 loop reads CASSSGTEAFF. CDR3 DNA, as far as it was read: TGTGCCAGTAGTTCAGGTACTGAA.

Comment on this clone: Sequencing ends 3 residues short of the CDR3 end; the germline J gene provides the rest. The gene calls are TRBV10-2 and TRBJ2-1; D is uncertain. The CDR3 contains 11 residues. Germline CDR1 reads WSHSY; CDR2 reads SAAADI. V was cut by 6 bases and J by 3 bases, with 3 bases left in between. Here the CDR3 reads CASSFYNEQFF. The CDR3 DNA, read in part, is TGCGCCAGCAGCTTCTACAATGAG.

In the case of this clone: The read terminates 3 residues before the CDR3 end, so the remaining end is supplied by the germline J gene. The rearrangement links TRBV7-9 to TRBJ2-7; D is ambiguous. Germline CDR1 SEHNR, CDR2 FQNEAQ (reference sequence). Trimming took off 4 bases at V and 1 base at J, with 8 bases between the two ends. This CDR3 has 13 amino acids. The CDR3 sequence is CASSSGPSYEQYF. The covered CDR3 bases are TGTGCCAGCAGCTCAGGCCCGTCCTACGAG.

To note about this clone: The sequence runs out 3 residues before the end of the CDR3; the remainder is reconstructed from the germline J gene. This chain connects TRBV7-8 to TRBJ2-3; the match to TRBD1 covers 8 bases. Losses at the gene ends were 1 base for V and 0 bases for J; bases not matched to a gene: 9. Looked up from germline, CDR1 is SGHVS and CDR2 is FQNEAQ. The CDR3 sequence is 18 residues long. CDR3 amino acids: CASSLVPGTGKSTDTQYF. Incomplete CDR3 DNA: TGTGCCAGCAGCTTAGTCCCGGGGACAGGAAAGAGCACAGATACG.

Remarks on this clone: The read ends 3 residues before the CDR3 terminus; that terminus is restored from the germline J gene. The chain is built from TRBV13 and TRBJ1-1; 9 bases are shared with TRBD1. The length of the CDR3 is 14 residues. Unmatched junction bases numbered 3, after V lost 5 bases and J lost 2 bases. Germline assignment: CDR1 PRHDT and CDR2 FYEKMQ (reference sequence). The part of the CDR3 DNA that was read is TGTGCCAGCAGCCCGGGACAGGGTAACACTGAA. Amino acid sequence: CASSPGQGNTE. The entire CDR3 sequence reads CASSPGQGNTEAFF.

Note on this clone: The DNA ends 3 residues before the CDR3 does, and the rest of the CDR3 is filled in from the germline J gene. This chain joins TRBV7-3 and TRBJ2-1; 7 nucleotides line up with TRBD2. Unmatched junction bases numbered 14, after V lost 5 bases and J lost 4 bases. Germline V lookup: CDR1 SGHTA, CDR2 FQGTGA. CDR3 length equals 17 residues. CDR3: CASSLIGGSFGYNEQFF. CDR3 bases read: TGTGCCAGCAGCCTCATCGGCGGGAGCTTTGGGTACAATGAG.

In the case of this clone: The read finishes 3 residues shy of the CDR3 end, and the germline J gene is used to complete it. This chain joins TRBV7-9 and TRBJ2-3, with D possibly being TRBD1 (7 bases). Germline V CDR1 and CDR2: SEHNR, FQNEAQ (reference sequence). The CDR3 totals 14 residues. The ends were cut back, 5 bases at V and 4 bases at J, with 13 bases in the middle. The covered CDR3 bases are TGTGCCAGCAGCCCAGGGGGGTTTCCAGATACG. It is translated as CASSPGGFPDT. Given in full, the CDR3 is CASSPGGFPDTQYF.

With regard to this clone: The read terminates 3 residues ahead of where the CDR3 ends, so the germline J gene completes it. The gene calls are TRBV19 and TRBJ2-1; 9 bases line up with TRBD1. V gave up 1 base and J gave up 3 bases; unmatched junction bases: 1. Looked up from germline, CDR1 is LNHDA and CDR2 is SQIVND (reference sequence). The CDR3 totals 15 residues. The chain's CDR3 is CASSIGTGVYNEQFF. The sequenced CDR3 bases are TGTGCCAGTAGTATAGGGACAGGGGTCTACAATGAG. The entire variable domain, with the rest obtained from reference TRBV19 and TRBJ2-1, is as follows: DGGITQSPKYLFRKEGQNVTLSCEQNLNHDAMYWYRQDPGQGLRLIYYSQIVNDFQKGDIAEGYSVSREKKESFPLTVTSAQKNPTAFYLCASSIGTGVYNEQFFGPGTRLTVL.

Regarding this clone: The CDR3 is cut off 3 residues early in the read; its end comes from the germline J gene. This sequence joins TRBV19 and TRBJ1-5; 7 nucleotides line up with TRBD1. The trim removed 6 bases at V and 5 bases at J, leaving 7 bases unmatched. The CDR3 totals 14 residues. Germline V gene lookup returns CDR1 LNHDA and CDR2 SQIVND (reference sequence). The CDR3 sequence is CASRDRSWDQPQHF. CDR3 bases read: TGTGCCAGTAGGGACAGGTCCTGGGATCAGCCC. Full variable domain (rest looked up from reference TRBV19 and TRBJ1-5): DGGITQSPKYLFRKEGQNVTLSCEQNLNHDAMYWYRQDPGQGLRLIYYSQIVNDFQKGDIAEGYSVSREKKESFPLTVTSAQKNPTAFYLCASRDRSWDQPQHFGDGTRLSIL.

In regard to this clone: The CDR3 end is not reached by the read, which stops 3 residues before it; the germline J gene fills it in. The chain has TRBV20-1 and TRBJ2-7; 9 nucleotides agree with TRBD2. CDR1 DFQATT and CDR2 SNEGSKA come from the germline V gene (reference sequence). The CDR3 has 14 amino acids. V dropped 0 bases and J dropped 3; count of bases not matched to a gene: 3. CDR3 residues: CSAREASGNYEQYF. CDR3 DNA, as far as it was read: TGCAGTGCTAGAGAGGCTAGCGGGAACTACGAG.

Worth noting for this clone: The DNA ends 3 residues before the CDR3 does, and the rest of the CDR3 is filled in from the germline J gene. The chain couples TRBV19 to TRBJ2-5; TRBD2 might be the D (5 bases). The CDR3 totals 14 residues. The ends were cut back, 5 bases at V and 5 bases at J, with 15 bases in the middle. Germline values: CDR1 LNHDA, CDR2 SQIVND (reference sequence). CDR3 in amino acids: CASSFTAARETQYF. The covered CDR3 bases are TGTGCCAGTAGTTTCACAGCGGCTCGGGAGACC.

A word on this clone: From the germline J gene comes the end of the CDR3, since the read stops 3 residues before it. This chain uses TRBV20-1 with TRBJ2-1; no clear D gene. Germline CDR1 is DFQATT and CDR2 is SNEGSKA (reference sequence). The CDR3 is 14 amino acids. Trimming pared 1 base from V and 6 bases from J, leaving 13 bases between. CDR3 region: CSARGHKGGNEQFF. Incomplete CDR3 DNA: TGCAGTGCTAGAGGGCATAAGGGTGGCAATGAG.

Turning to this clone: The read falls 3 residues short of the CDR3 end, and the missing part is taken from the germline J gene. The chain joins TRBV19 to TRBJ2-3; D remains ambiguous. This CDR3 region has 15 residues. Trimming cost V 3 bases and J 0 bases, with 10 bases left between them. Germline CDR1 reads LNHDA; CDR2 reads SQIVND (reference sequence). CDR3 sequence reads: CASSISVSSTDTQYF. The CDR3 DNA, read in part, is TGTGCCAGTAGTATTTCCGTTTCTAGCACAGATACG.

The covered CDR3 bases are TGCAGTGCTCCCGAACTAGCGGGAGGCTATGAG. Its translation is CSAPELAGGYE. The entire CDR3 reads CSAPELAGGYEQFF. The chain uses TRBV20-1 and TRBJ2-1, with 12 positions matching TRBD2. The sequence runs out 3 residues before the end of the CDR3; the remainder is reconstructed from the germline J gene. The CDR3 sequence is 14 residues long. Germline lookup yields CDR1 DFQATT and CDR2 SNEGSKA (reference sequence). Germline trimming cut 5 bases from V and 8 bases from J; bases unmatched to any gene: 7.

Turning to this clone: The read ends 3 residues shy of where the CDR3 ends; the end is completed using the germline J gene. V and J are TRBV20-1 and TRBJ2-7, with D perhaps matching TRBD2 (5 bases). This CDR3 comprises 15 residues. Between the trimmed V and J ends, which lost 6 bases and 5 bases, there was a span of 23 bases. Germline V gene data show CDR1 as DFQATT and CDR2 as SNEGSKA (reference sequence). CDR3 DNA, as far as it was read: TGCAGTGCCAGCTGGTTGTCGGGGAATGCCCACGAG. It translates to CSASWLSGNAHE. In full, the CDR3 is CSASWLSGNAHEQYF.

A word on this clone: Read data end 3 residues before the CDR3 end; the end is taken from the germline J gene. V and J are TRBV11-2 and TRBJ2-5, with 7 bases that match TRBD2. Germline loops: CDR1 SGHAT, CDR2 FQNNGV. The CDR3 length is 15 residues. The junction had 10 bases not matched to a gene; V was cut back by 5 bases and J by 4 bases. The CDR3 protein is CASSPLGGSPETQYF. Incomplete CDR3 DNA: TGTGCCAGCAGCCCACTGGGCGGGAGCCCAGAGACC.

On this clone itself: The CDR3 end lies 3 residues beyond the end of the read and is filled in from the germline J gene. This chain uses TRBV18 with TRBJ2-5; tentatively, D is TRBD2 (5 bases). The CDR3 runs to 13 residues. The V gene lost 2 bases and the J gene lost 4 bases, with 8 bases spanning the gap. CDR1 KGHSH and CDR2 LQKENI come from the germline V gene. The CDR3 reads CASSPEGRETQYF. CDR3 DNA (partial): TGTGCCAGCTCACCAGAGGGTCGAGAGACC.

This chain's CDR3 is CASSLAPSGKQTQYF. The sequenced part of the CDR3 DNA is TGTGCCAGCAGCTTAGCCCCTAGCGGGAAACAGACC. The genes are TRBV7-9 and TRBJ2-5, with 9 bases aligning to TRBD2. The CDR3 end is not reached by the read, which stops 3 residues before it; the germline J gene fills it in. This CDR3 spans 15 amino acids. The germline V gene has CDR1 SEHNR and CDR2 FQNEAQ (reference sequence). Trimming took 0 bases from V and 6 from J; bases not matched to a gene: 5.

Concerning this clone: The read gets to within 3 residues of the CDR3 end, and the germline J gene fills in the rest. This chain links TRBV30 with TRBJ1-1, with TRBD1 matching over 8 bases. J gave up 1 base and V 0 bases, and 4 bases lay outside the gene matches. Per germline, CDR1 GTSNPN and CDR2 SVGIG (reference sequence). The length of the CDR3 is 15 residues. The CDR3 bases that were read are TGTGCCTGGAGTGTACAGGGGGGCTGGAACACTGAA. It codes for CAWSVQGGWNTE. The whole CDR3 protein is CAWSVQGGWNTEAFF.